The entry below describes one TCR beta chain. The antigen remains undetermined. This entry belongs to a study of blood T cells in healthy people across ages. About the study: Template switching picked up about one barcoded beta molecule for each two T cells. Regarding the study as a whole: More naive CD4+ cells and higher diversity were found in long-lived than in aged donors.

The germline V gene has CDR1 SGDLS and CDR2 YYNGEE. The V gene end was trimmed by 4 bases and the J gene end by 4 bases; junction bases not matched to a gene: 13. The CDR3 covers 18 residues. Each donor supplied around 9.9 milliliters of peripheral blood. Every sample had a minimum of 6.5 million PBMCs isolated. A J-beta primer mix and a sample-barcoded 5' primer were used in a second PCR of about 6 to 12 cycles. TCRdb passed the 5' RACE reads through MiXCR, listing each CDR3 protein once. The table shows about 1,500,000 distinct CDR3 sequences, with about 43% occurring only once. This TCR derives from a woman under 30 in good health. The chain couples TRBV9 to TRBJ2-3; 12 nucleotides agree with TRBD2. Sequenced input: blood. CDR3 bases: TGTGCCAGCAGCCAGGCTAGCGGGGGGGCCGGGTTCTCAGATACGCAGTATTTT. The encoded protein is CASSQASGGAGFSDTQYF.